Listed here are 7 T cell receptor beta chains from one sample, sequenced in a study of tumor and adjacent non-tumor tissue in lung cancer. No cell sorting was done before RNA was extracted from the tissue. A modified ARM-PCR protocol with three rounds of nested PCR amplified TCRbeta. In TCRdb, the multiplex PCR reads were re-called with MiXCR into one record per CDR3 protein. The sample lists around 66,000 distinct CDR3 sequences; around four fifths were seen once. The sequenced material came from lung tumor tissue. All receptors come from a man aged 55 to 70 with non-small cell lung cancer.

About this clonotype itself: Just one base apart from a much larger clone, this may be a read error. The chain has TRBV20-1 and TRBJ1-5; D not resolved. CDR1 and CDR2 from the germline V gene are DFQATT and SNEGSKA (reference sequence). The CDR3 runs 14 residues. The CDR3 here is CSARDGGSNQSQHF. The CDR3 DNA reads TGCAGTGCTAGAGATGGCGGAAGCAATCAGTCCCAGCATTTT.

With respect to this clonotype: The CDR3 ends on some other residue instead of the conserved phenylalanine or tryptophan, so this is likely a read error. No DNA is shown, since the ends of the CDR3 on it are uncertain; the CDR3 is the one TCRdb lists. The chain joins TRBV29-1 to TRBJ2-1; TRBD1, as called in the table, went unchecked against the DNA. Looked up from germline, CDR1 is SQVTM and CDR2 is ANQGSEA. Ends included, the CDR3 has 14 residues. The CDR3 sequence is CSVEGGQEYNEQFL.

As for this clonotype: Its ends do not fully match the called genes, so a read error is possible. The chain employs TRBV28 and TRBJ2-6, with 12 bases matching TRBD1. Germline CDR1 is MDHEN and CDR2 is SYDVKM. The CDR3 has 17 amino acids. The CDR3 DNA is TGTGCCAGCACCGGGACAGGGGGCTCTATTGGGGAAAACGTCATGACTTTC. Encoded protein: CASTGTGGSIGENVMTF.

In regard to this clonotype: Relative to the germline gene, one junction end is altered; a read error may explain this. This chain links TRBV6-1 with TRBJ2-5; 8 nucleotides agree with TRBD2. The germline CDR1 and CDR2 sequences are MNHNS and SASEGT. CDR3 length equals 17 residues. DNA of the CDR3: TGTGTCAGTAGTGGAATAGGAGCGGGAGCTTTTTTTGAGACCCAATACTTC. As protein: CVSSGIGAGAFFETQYF.

Of note for this clonotype: A single base separates this from a much larger clone, so it may be a read error. The final CDR3 position lacks the conserved phenylalanine or tryptophan, pointing to a likely read error. This chain uses TRBV5-1 with TRBJ2-3, with a weak D call TRBD2 (6 bases). CDR3 length equals 13 residues. V dropped 9 bases and J dropped 5 bases, with 16 bases sitting between them. Germline lookup yields CDR1 SGHRS and CDR2 YFSETQ. The CDR3 DNA reads as TGCGCCACTTCTCGGGGGAGCGGAGATACGCAGTATTTA. Protein sequence: CATSRGSGDTQYL.

In regard to this clonotype: The junction does not match germline at one end; this may be a read error. V is TRBV29-1 and J is TRBJ2-5; TRBD1 matches 11 bases. The CDR3 sequence is 14 residues long. Germline V gene sequence: CDR1 SQVTM, CDR2 ANQGSEA. CDR3 sequence (DNA): TGCAGCGCCCGGACAGGGGGCGACCCAATGACCCAATACTTC. Protein: CSARTGGDPMTQYF.

CDR3 in amino acids: CASRLIGDQPQHF. The CDR3 region has the DNA TGCGCCAGCAGGCTAATAGGGGATCAGCCCCAGCATTTT. The chain links TRBV10-2 to TRBJ1-5; a weak D match, TRBD1 (5 bases). V lost 6 bases, J lost 5 bases, and 11 bases lay in between. The CDR3 totals 13 residues. Looked up from germline, CDR1 is WSHSY and CDR2 is SAAADI.